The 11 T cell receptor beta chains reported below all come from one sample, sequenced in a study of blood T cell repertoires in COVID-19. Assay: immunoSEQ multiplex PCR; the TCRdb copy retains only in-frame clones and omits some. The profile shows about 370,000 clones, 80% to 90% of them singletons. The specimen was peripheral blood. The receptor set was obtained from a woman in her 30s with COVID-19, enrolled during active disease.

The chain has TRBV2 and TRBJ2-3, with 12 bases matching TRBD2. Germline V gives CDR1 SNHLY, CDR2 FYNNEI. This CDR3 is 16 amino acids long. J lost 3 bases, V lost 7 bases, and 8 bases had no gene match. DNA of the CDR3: TGTGCCAGCAAAGGACCTAGCGGGGGGGGGACAGATACGCAGTATTTT. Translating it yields CASKGPSGGGTDTQYF.

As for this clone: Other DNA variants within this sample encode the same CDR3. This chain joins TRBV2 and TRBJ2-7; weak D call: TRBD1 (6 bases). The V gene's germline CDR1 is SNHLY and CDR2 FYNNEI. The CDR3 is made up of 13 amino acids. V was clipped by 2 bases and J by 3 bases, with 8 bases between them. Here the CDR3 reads CASSERTVYEQYF. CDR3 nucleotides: TGTGCCAGCAGTGAAAGGACAGTCTACGAGCAGTACTTC. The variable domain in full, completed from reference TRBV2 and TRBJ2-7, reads EPEVTQTPSHQVTQMGQEVILRCVPISNHLYFYWYRQILGQKVEFLVSFYNNEISEKSEIFDDQFSVERPDGSNFTLKIRSTKLEDSAMYFCASSERTVYEQYFGPGTRLTVT.

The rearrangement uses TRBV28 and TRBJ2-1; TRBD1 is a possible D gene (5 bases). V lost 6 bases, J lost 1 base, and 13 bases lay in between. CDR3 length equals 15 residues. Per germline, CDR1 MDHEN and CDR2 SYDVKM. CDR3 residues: CASRRDPGSYNEQFF. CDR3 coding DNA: TGTGCCAGCAGACGAGACCCAGGGTCCTACAATGAGCAGTTCTTC.

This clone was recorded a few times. CDR3 nucleotides: TGTGCCAGCAGTGCACAGGGGAAGAGCTCCTACAATGAGCAGTTCTTC. Amino acid sequence: CASSAQGKSSYNEQFF. The chain links TRBV6-1 to TRBJ2-1; 7 bases map to TRBD1. The CDR3 is 16 residues long. Trimming removed 4 bases from V and 0 bases from J; junction bases left unmatched: 6. The germline gives CDR1 MNHNS, CDR2 SASEGT.

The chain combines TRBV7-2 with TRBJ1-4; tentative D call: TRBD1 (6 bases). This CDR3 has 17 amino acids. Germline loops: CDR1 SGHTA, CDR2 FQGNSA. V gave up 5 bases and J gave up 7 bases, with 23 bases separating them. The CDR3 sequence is CASSAGPLGGAFEKLFF. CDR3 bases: TGTGCCAGCAGCGCCGGACCCCTCGGGGGGGCCTTTGAAAAACTGTTTTTT.

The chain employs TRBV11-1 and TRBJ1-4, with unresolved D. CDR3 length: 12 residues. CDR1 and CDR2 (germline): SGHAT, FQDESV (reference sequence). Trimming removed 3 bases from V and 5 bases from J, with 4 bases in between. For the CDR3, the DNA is TGTGCCAGCAGCTTGGGCAATGAAAAACTGTTTTTT. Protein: CASSLGNEKLFF.

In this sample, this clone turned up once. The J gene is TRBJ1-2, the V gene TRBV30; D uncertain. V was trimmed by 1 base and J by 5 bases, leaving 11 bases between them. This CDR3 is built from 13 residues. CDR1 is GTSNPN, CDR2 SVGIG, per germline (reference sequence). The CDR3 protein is CAWSAGGRYGYTF. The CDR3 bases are TGTGCCTGGAGTGCCGGAGGGAGGTATGGCTACACCTTC.

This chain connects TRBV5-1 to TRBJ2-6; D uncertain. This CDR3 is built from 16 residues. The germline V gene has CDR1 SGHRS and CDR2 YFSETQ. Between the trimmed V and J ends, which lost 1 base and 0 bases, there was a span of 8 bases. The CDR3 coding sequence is TGCGCCAGCAGCTTGATGGCTTACTCTGGGGCCAACGTCCTGACTTTC. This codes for CASSLMAYSGANVLTF. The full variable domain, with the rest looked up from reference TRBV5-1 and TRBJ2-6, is KAGVTQTPRYLIKTRGQQVTLSCSPISGHRSVSWYQQTPGQGLQFLFEYFSETQRNKGNFPGRFSGRQFSNSRSEMNVSTLELGDSALYLCASSLMAYSGANVLTFGAGSRLTVL.

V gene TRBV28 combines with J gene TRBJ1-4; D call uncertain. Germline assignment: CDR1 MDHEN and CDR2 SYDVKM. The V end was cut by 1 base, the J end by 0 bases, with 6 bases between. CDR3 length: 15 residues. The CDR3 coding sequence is TGTGCCAGCAGTTTATCGCCAGCAACTAATGAAAAACTGTTTTTT. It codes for CASSLSPATNEKLFF.

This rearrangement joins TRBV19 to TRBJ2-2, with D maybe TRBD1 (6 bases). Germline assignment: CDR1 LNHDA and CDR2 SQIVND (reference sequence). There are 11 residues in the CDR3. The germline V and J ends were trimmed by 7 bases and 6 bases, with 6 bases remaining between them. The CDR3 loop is CASTGAGELFF. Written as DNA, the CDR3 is TGTGCCAGTACAGGGGCCGGGGAGCTGTTTTTT. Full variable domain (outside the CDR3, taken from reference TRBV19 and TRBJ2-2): DGGITQSPKYLFRKEGQNVTLSCEQNLNHDAMYWYRQDPGQGLRLIYYSQIVNDFQKGDIAEGYSVSREKKESFPLTVTSAQKNPTAFYLCASTGAGELFFGEGSRLTVL.

The CDR3 DNA follows: TGTGCCAGCAGTTACCGCAGGGTTAGGAACACTGAAGCTTTCTTT. Residues: CASSYRRVRNTEAFF. The chain uses TRBV6-5 and TRBJ1-1; possibly TRBD1 for D (5 bases). Germline CDR1 and CDR2: MNHEY and SVGAGI. The CDR3 has 15 residues. V lost 2 bases and J 1 base, leaving 11 bases between the germline ends.